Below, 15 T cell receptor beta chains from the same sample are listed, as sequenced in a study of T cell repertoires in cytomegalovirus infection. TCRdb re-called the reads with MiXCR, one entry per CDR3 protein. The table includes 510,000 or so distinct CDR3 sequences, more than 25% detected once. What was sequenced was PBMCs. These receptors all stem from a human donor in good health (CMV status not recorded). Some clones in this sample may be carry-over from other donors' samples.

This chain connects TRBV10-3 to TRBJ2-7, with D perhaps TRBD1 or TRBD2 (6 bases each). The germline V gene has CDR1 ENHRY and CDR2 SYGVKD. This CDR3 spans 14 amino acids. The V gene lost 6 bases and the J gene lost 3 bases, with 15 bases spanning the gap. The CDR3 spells CAIRPEGGSYEQYF. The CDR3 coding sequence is TGTGCCATCAGGCCAGAGGGGGGAAGCTACGAGCAGTACTTC.

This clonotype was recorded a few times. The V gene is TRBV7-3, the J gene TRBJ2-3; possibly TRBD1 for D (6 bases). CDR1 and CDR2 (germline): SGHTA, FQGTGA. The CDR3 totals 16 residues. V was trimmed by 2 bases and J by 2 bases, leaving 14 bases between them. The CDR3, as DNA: TGTGCCAGCAGCTTAGACCCCGGGACAACCACAGATACGCAGTATTTT. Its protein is CASSLDPGTTTDTQYF.

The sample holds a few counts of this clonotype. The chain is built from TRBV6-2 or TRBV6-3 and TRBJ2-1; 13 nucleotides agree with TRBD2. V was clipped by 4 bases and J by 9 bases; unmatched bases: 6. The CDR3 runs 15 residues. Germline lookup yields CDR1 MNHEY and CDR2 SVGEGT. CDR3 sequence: CASSSGLAGVFEQFF. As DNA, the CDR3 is TGTGCCAGCAGTTCCGGACTAGCGGGAGTGTTTGAGCAGTTCTTC.

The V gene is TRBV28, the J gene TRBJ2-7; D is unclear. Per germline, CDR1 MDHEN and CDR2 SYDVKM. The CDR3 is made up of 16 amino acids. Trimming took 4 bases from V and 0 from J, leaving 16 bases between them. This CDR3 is CASSSTLRLSSYEQYF. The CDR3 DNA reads TGTGCCAGCAGTTCAACTTTGCGCCTGAGCTCCTACGAGCAGTACTTC.

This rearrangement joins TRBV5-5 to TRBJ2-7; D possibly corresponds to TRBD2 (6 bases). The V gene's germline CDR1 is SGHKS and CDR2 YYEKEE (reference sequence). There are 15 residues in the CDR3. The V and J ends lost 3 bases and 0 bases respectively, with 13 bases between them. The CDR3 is CASSSLGLRSYEQYF. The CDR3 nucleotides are TGTGCCAGCAGCTCGCTGGGACTTCGCTCCTACGAGCAGTACTTC.

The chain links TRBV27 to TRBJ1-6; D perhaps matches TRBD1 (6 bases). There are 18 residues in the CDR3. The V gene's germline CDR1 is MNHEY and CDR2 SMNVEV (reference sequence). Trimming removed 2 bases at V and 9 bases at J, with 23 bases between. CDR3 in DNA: TGTGCCAGCAGTTTACCCGGGGACGGCCCCCGGGGGCTTTCACCCCTCCACTTT. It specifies CASSLPGDGPRGLSPLHF.

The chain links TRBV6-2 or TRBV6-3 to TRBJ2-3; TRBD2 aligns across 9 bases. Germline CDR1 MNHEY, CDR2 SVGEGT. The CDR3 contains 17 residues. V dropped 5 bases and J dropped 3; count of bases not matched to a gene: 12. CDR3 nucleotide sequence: TGTGCCAGCAGTGAAGTGGCGGGAGGGCGAGGGACAGATACGCAGTATTTT. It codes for CASSEVAGGRGTDTQYF.

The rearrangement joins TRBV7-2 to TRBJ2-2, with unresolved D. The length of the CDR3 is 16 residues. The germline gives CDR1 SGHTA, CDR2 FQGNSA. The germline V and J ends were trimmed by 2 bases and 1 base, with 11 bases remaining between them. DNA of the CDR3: TGTGCCAGCAGCTTATACTATTCTAGGAACACCGGGGAGCTGTTTTTT. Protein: CASSLYYSRNTGELFF.

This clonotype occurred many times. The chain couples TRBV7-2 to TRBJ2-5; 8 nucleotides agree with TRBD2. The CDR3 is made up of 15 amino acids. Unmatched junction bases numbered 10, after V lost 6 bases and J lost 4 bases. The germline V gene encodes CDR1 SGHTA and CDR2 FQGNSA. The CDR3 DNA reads TGTGCCAGCAGGGAAGTTAGCGGGATCTCAGAGACCCAGTACTTC. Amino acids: CASREVSGISETQYF.

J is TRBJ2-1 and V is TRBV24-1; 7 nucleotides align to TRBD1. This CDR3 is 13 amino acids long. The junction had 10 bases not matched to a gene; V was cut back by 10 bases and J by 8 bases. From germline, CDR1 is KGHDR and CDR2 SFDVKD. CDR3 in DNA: TGTGCCACAACAGGGGACCTTAAGGATGAGCAGTTCTTC. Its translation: CATTGDLKDEQFF.

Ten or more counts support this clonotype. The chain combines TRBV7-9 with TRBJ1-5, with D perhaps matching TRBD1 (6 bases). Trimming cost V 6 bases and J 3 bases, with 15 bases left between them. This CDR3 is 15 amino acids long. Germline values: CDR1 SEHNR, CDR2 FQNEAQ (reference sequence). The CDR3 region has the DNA TGTGCCAGCAGTAAAGGGGGAGTATCCAATCAGCCCCAGCATTTT. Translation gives CASSKGGVSNQPQHF.

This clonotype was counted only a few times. The CDR3 DNA sequence: TGCGCCAGCAGCCAAGCGTATCTACTAGCGGAACCAGACTCCTACGAGCAGTACTTC. This codes for CASSQAYLLAEPDSYEQYF. V gene TRBV4-1 combines with J gene TRBJ2-7, with 8 bases matching TRBD2. The CDR3 length is 19 residues. V dropped 1 base and J dropped 0; count of bases not matched to a gene: 14. Per the germline V gene, CDR1 is MGHRA and CDR2 is YSYEKL.

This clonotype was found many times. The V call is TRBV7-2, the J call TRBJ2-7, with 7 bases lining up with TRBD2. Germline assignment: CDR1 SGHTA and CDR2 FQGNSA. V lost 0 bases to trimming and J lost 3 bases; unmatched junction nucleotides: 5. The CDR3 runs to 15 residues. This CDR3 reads CASSLALAAHYEQYF. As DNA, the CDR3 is TGTGCCAGCAGCTTAGCCCTAGCGGCTCACTACGAGCAGTACTTC.

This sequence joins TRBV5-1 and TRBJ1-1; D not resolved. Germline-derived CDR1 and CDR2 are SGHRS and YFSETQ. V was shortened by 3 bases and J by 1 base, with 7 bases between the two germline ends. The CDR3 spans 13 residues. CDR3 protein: CASSWVENTEAFF. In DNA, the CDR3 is TGCGCCAGCAGCTGGGTAGAGAACACTGAAGCTTTCTTT.

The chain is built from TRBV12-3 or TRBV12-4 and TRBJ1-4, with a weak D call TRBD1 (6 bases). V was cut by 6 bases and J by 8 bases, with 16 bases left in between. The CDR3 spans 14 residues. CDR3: CASRGGPQSEKLFF. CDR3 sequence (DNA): TGTGCCAGCAGAGGGGGGCCTCAGAGCGAAAAACTGTTTTTT.